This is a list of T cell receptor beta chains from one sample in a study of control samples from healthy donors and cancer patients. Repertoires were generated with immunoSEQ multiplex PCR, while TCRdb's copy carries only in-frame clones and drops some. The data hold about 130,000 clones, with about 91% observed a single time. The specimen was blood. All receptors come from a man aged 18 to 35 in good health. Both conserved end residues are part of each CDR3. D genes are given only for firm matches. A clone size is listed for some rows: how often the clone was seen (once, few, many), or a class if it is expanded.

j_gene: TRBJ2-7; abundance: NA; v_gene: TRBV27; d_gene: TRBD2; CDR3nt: TGTGCCAGCCGCTTACCCGGGGGGAGCTCCTACGAGCAGTACTTC; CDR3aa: CASRLPGGSSYEQYF
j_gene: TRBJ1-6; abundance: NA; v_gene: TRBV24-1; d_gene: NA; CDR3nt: TGTGCCACCAGTGACAGGACGGGGTTTAATTCACCCCTCCACTTT; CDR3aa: CATSDRTGFNSPLHF
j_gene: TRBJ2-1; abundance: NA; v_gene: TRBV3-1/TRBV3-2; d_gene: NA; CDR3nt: TGTGCCAGCAGCCAAGATCGTGGCAATGAGCAGTTCTTC; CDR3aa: CASSQDRGNEQFF
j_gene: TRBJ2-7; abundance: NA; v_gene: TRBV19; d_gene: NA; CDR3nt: TGTGCCAGTAGTATAACATGGGGGGACTCCTACGAGCAGTACTTC; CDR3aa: CASSITWGDSYEQYF
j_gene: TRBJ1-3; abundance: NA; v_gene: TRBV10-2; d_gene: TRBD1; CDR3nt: TGCGCCAGCAGTGACTCGGGACAGGGTCGTTCTGGAAACACCATATATTTT; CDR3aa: CASSDSGQGRSGNTIYF
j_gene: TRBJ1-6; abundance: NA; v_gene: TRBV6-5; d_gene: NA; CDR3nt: TGTGCCAGCAGTTACTCCAGAAATTCACCCCTCCACTTT; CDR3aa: CASSYSRNSPLHF
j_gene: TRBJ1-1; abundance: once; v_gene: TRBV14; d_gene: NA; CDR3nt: TGTGCCAGCAGCCAAGAGGGCAGGGGCGCCAACCTTAATCCGAACACTGAAGCTTTCTTT; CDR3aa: CASSQEGRGANLNPNTEAFF
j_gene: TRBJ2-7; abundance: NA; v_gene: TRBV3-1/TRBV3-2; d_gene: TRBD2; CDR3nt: TGTGCCAGCAGCAACGGACTAGCGGGGACCTACGAGCAGTACTTC; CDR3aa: CASSNGLAGTYEQYF
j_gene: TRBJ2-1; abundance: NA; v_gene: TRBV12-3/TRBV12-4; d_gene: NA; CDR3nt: TGTGCCAGCAGTTTTCGCGTCAACAATGAGCAGTTCTTC; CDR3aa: CASSFRVNNEQFF
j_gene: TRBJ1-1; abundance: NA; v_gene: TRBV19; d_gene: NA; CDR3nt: TGTGCCAGTGACAGCCGTGGGAACACTGAAGCTTTCTTT; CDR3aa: CASDSRGNTEAFF
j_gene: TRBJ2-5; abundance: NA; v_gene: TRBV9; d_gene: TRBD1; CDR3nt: TGTGCCAGCAGCGTAGAGCAGGGGGCGACCGAGACCCAGTACTTC; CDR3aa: CASSVEQGATETQYF
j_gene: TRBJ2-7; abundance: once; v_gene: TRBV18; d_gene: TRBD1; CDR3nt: TGTGCCAGCTCACCACCGGCGGGACAGGGCTTCGAGCAGTACTTC; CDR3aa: CASSPPAGQGFEQYF
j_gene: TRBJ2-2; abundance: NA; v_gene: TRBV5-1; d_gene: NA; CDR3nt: TGCGCCAGCAGCCAGAGCCTCAAGAACACCGGGGAGCTGTTTTTT; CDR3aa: CASSQSLKNTGELFF
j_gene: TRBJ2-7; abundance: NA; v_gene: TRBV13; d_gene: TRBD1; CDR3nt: TGTGCCAGCAGCGCAGGACAGGGGGCGATTGAGCAGTACTTC; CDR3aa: CASSAGQGAIEQYF
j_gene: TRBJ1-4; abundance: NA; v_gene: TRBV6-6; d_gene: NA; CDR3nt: TGTGCCAGCAGGCCCAACAGGAGAGTCACTGAAAAACTGTTTTTT; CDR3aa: CASRPNRRVTEKLFF
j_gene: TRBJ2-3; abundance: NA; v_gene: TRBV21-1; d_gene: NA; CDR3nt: TGTGCCAGCAGCAATCAACAGGGTCGCGGCACAGATACGCAGTATTTT; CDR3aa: CASSNQQGRGTDTQYF
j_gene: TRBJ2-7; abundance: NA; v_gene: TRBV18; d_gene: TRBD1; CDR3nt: TGTGCCAGCTCATTCTCGGACAGGGATTACGAGCAGTACTTC; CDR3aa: CASSFSDRDYEQYF
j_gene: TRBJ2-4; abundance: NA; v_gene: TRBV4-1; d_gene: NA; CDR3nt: TGCGCCAGCAGCCAAGAAATTGCCAGTCCCGGCATTCAGTACTTC; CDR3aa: CASSQEIASPGIQYF
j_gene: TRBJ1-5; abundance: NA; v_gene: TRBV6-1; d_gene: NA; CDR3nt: TGTGCCAGCAGTGATTGGTACAGGGTGGGTCAGCCCCAGCATTTT; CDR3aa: CASSDWYRVGQPQHF
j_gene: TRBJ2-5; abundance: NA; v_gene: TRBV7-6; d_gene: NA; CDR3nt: TGTGCCAGCAGCTTAGGCTACTCCGGGACCTCGCAAGAGACCCAGTACTTC; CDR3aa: CASSLGYSGTSQETQYF
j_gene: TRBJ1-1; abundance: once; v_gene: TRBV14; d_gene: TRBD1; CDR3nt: TGTGCCAGCAGCCAAGATAGAGGGGGCCAAACTGAAGCTTTCTTT; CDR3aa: CASSQDRGGQTEAFF
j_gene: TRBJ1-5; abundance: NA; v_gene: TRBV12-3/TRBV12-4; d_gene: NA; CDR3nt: TGTGCCAGCAGTCTCCGAGGGAATCAGCCCCAGCATTTT; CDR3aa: CASSLRGNQPQHF